The rows below give T cell receptor beta chains drawn from one sample of a study of blood T cell repertoires in COVID-19. The table came from immunoSEQ multiplex PCR; TCRdb's copy has only in-frame clones and leaves some out. In the table there are 100,000 to 150,000 clones, around 81% of which are singletons. Sample: peripheral blood. The receptor source for this set is a woman between 45 and 65 years old with acute or convalescent COVID-19. Each CDR3 is given with its conserved first and last residue. Each record gives: J gene, CDR3 length, V gene, CDR3 protein.

TRBJ2-7	16	TRBV5-4	CASNYFTSGRLGEQYF
TRBJ2-7	13	TRBV18	CASSPRRDRDWYF
TRBJ1-5	14	TRBV18	CASSFRQSNQPQHF
TRBJ1-3	15	TRBV28	CASNAARSSGNTIYF
TRBJ1-5	18	TRBV9	CASSLPEGTGYSNQPQHF
TRBJ1-3	17	TRBV28	CASSFVRRGGVRNTIYF
TRBJ1-1	13	TRBV9	CASGTGQNTEAFF
TRBJ2-7	13	TRBV14	CASSRRGSYEQYF
TRBJ2-5	16	TRBV3-1/TRBV3-2	CASSQDPREGGETQYF
TRBJ1-3	13	TRBV2	CASSGDSGNTIYF
TRBJ1-2	17	TRBV3-1/TRBV3-2	CASSQVSSGQGKVGYTF
TRBJ1-5	15	TRBV18	CASSPGTGQNQPQHF
TRBJ2-5	14	TRBV5-1	CASSRGTGKETQYF
TRBJ2-5	14	TRBV27	CASSFAGVQETQYF
TRBJ1-2	15	TRBV19	CASMAAGTVLNGYTF
TRBJ1-6	15	TRBV5-5	CASSYPGQGVSPLHF
TRBJ2-7	14	TRBV6-5	CTSTRLAGVREQYF
TRBJ2-1	19	TRBV4-2	CASSQETTSGLSSYNEQFF
TRBJ2-1	18	TRBV18	CASSPRRVGTGTFNEQFF
TRBJ1-3	14	TRBV6-5	CASNKGGFGNTIYF